This TCR beta chain appears in the sequencing data of a study of OX40 agonist ivuxolimab in advanced cancers. Study overall: Ivuxolimab, which is an agonistic anti-OX40 (CD134) antibody, was administered to the patients. Study-level points and caveats: Relative to CD4+ cells, CD8+ T cells on average had more expanded clones. At 0.1 to 3.0 mg/kg, clonal expansion of CD4+ and CD8+ blood T cells had occurred by week 6.

CDR3 size: 16 residues. J lost 0 bases, V lost 2 bases, and 5 bases had no gene match. Germline V CDR1 and CDR2: SGHRS, YFSETQ. Measured with immunoSEQ multiplex PCR; TCRdb has only the in-frame clones, and not every one. The sample includes around 80,000 clones, around 87% of them seen just once. The sample holds a few counts of this clone. The antigen is not known. This TCR came from an adult with an advanced solid tumor such as melanoma, head and neck, liver or kidney cancer. Sequenced here: CD4+ or CD8+ T cells sorted from blood, sampled in a trial of the OX40 agonist ivuxolimab. The genes are TRBV5-1 and TRBJ1-3, with 7 bases fitting TRBD1. The CDR3 spells CASSLAQGSSGNTIYF. The CDR3 DNA follows: TGCGCCAGCAGCTTAGCACAGGGGAGCTCTGGAAACACCATATATTTT.